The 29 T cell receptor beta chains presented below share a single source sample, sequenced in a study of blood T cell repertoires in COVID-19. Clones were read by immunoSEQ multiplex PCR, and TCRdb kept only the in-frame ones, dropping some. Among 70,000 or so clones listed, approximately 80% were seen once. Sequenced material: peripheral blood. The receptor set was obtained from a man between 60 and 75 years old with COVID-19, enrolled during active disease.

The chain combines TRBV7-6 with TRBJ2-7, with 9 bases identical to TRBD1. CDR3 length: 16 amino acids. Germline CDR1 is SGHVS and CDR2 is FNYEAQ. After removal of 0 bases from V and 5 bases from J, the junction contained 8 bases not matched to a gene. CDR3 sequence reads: CASSLAGGTGWNEQYF. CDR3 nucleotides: TGTGCCAGCAGCTTAGCGGGGGGGACAGGGTGGAACGAGCAGTACTTC.

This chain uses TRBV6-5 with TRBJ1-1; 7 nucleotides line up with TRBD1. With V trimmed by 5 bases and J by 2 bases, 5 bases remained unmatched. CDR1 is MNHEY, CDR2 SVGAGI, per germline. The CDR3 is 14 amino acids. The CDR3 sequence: CASSRQGENTEAFF. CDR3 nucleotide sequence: TGTGCCAGCAGTAGACAGGGAGAAAACACTGAAGCTTTCTTT.

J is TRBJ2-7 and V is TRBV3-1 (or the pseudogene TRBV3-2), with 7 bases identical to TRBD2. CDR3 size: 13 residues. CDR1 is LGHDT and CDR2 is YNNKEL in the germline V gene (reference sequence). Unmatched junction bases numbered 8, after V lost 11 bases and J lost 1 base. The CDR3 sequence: CASAGYLSYEQYF. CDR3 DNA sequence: TGTGCCTCAGCGGGGTATCTGTCCTACGAGCAGTACTTC.

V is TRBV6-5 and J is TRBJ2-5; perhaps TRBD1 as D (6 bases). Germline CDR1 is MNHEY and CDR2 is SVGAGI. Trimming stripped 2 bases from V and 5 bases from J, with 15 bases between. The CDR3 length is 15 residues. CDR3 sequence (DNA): TGTGCCAGCAGTTACGGGACACTAGACTCGGAGACCCAGTACTTC. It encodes CASSYGTLDSETQYF.

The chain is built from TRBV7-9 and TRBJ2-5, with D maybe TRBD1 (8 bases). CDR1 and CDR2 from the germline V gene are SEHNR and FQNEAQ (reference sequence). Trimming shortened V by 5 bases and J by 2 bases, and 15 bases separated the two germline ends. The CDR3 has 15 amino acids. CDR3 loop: CASSQQGGKQETQYF. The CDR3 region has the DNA TGTGCCAGCAGCCAACAGGGGGGGAAGCAAGAGACCCAGTACTTC.

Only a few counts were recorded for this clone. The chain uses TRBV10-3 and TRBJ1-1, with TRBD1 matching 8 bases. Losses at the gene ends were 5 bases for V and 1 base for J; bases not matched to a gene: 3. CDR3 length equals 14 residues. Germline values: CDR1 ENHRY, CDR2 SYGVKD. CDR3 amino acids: CAISPGQANTEAFF. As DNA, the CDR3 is TGTGCCATCAGTCCGGGACAGGCGAACACTGAAGCTTTCTTT.

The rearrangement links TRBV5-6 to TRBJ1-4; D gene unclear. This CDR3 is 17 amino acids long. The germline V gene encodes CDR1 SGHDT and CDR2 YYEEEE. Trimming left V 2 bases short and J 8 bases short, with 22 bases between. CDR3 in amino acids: CASSLYNTPGIEEKLFF. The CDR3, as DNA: TGTGCCAGCAGCTTATATAATACGCCAGGTATTGAGGAAAAACTGTTTTTT.

CDR3 in amino acids: CASIPRFEGEQYF. The CDR3 nucleotides read TGTGCCAGCATCCCTCGTTTTGAGGGCGAGCAGTACTTC. The chain couples TRBV11-3 to TRBJ2-7; D may be TRBD2 (5 bases). CDR3 length equals 13 residues. Germline V CDR1 and CDR2: SGHNT, YENEEA. Trimming took 7 bases from V and 6 from J, leaving 16 bases between them.

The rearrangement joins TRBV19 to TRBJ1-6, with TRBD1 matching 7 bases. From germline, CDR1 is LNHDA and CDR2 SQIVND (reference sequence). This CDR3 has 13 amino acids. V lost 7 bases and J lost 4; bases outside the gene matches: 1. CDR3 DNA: TGTGCCAGTACGGACAGGTATAATTCACCCCTCCACTTT. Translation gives CASTDRYNSPLHF.

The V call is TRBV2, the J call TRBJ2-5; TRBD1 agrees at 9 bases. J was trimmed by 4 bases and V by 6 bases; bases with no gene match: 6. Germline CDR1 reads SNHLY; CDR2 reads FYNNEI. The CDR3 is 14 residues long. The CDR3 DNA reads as TGTGCCAGCAGGACCGGGACAGGGACAGAGACCCAGTACTTC. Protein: CASRTGTGTETQYF. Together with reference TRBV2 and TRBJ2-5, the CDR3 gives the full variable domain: EPEVTQTPSHQVTQMGQEVILRCVPISNHLYFYWYRQILGQKVEFLVSFYNNEISEKSEIFDDQFSVERPDGSNFTLKIRSTKLEDSAMYFCASRTGTGTETQYFGPGTRLLVL.

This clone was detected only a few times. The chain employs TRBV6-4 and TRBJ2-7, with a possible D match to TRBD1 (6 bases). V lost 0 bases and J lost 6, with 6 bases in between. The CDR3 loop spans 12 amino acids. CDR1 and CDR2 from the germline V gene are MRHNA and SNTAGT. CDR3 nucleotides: TGTGCCAGCAGTGACTCCAGGGGCGAGCAGTACTTC. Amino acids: CASSDSRGEQYF.

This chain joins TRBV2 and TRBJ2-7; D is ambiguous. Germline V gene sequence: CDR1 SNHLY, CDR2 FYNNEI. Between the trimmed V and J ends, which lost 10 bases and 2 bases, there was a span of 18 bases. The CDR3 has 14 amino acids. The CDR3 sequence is CATSYFPDTYEQYF. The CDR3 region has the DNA TGTGCCACCAGCTACTTTCCAGACACCTACGAGCAGTACTTC.

The CDR3 sequence: CASGDRGTTNEKLFF. CDR3 in DNA: TGTGCCAGCGGGGACAGGGGTACGACTAATGAAAAACTGTTTTTT. J is TRBJ1-4 and V is TRBV6-5; 10 bases are a match to TRBD1. The CDR3 length is 15 residues. Germline CDR1 reads MNHEY; CDR2 reads SVGAGI. With V trimmed by 8 bases and J by 2 bases, 5 bases remained unmatched.

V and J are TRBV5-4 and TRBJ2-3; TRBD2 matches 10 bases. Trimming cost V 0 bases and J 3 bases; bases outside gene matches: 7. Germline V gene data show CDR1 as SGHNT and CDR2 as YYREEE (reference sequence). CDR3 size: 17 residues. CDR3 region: CASSLESSGSGTDTQYF. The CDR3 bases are TGTGCCAGCAGCTTGGAATCTAGCGGGAGCGGGACAGATACGCAGTATTTT.

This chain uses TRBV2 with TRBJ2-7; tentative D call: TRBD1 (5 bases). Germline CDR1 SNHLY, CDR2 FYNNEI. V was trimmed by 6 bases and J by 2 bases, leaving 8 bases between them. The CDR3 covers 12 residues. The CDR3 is CASRGQTYEQYF. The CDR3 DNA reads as TGTGCCAGCAGGGGGCAGACCTACGAGCAGTACTTC. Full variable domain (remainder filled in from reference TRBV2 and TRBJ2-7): EPEVTQTPSHQVTQMGQEVILRCVPISNHLYFYWYRQILGQKVEFLVSFYNNEISEKSEIFDDQFSVERPDGSNFTLKIRSTKLEDSAMYFCASRGQTYEQYFGPGTRLTVT.

The CDR3: CASSAGRLNQPQHF. The CDR3 nucleotides read TGTGCCAGCAGTGCGGGACGCCTCAATCAGCCCCAGCATTTT. The genes are TRBV27 and TRBJ1-5; D perhaps matches TRBD1 (5 bases). This CDR3 region has 14 residues. The ends were cut back, 5 bases at V and 3 bases at J, with 11 bases in the middle. Germline CDR1 reads MNHEY; CDR2 reads SMNVEV (reference sequence).

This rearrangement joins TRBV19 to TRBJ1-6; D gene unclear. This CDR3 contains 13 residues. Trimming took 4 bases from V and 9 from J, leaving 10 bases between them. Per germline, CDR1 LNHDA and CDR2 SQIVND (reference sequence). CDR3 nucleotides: TGTGCCAGTAGTACGGAGGCTAGTTCACCCCTCCACTTT. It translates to CASSTEASSPLHF.

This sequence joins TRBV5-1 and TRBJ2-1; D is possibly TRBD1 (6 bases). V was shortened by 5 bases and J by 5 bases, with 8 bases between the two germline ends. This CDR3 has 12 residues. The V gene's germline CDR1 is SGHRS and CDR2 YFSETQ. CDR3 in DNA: TGCGCCAGCAGGACAGGTGACAATGAGCAGTTCTTC. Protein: CASRTGDNEQFF.

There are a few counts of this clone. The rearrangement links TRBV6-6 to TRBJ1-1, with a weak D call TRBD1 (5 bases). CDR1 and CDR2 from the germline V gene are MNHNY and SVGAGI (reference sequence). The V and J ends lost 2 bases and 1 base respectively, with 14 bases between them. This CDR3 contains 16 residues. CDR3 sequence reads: CASSYGAGQGNTEAFF. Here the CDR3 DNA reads TGTGCCAGCAGTTACGGGGCGGGGCAGGGGAACACTGAAGCTTTCTTT.

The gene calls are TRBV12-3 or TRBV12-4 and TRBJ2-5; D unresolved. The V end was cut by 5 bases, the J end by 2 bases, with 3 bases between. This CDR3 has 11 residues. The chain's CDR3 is CASSLQETQYF. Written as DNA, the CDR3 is TGTGCCAGCAGTCTTCAAGAGACCCAGTACTTC.

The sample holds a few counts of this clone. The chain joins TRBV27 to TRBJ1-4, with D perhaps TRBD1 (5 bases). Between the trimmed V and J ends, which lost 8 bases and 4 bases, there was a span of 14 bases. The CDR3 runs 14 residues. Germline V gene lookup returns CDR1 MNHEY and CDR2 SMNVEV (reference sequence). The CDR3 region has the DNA TGTGCCAGCTTATTCTTTGACAGTAATGAAAAACTGTTTTTT. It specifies CASLFFDSNEKLFF.

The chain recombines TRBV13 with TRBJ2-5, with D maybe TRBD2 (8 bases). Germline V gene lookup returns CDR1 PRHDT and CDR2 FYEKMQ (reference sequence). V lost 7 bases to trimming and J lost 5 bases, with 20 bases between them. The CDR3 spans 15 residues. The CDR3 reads CASNTRSGGQETQYF. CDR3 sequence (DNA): TGTGCCAGCAACACACGAAGCGGGGGACAGGAGACCCAGTACTTC.

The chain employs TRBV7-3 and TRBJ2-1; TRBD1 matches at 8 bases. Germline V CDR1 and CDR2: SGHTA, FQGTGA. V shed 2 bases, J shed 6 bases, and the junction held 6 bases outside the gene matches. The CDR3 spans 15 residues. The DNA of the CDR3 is TGTGCCAGCAGCTTACTGGGACAGGCCCGCAATGAGCAGTTCTTC. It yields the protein CASSLLGQARNEQFF. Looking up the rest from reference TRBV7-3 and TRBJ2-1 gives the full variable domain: GAGVSQTPSNKVTEKGKYVELRCDPISGHTALYWYRQSLGQGPEFLIYFQGTGAADDSGLPNDRFFAVRPEGSVSTLKIQRTERGDSAVYLCASSLLGQARNEQFFGPGTRLTVL.

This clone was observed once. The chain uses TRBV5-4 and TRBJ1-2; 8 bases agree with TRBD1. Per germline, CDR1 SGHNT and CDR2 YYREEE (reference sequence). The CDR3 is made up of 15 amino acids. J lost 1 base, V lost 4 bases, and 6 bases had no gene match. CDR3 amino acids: CASSRGQGVNYGYTF. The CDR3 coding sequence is TGTGCCAGCAGCCGCGGACAGGGAGTTAACTATGGCTACACCTTC.

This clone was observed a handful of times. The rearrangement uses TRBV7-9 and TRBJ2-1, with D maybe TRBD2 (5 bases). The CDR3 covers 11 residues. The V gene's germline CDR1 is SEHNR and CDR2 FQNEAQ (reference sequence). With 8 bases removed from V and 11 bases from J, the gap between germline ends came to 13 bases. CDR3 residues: CASGPSSKQFF. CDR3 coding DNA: TGTGCCAGCGGACCTTCTAGCAAGCAGTTCTTC. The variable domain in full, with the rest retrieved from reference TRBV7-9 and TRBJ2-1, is DTGVSQNPRHKITKRGQNVTFRCDPISEHNRLYWYRQTLGQGPEFLTYFQNEAQLEKSRLLSDRFSAERPKGSFSTLEIQRTEQGDSAMYLCASGPSSKQFFGPGTRLTVL.

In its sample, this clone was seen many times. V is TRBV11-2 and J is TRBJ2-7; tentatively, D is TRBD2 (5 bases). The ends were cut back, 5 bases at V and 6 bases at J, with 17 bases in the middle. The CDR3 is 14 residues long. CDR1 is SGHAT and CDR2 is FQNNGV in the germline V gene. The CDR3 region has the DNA TGTGCCAGCAGCCTCGGACCGGGGTGGGCCGAGCAGTACTTC. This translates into CASSLGPGWAEQYF. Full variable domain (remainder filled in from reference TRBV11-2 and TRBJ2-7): EAGVAQSPRYKIIEKRQSVAFWCNPISGHATLYWYQQILGQGPKLLIQFQNNGVVDDSQLPKDRFSAERLKGVDSTLKIQPAKLEDSAVYLCASSLGPGWAEQYFGPGTRLTVT.

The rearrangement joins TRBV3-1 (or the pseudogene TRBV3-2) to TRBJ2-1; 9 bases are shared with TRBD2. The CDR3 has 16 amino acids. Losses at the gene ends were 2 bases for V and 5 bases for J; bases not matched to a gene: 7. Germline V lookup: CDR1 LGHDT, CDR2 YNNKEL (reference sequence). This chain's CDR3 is CASSQRSGRMNNEQFF. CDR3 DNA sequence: TGTGCCAGCAGCCAACGTAGCGGGAGAATGAACAATGAGCAGTTCTTC.

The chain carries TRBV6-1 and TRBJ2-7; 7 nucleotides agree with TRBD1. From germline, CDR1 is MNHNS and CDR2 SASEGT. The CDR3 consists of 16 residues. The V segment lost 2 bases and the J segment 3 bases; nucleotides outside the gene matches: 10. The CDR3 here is CASSEMGGDSYYEQYF. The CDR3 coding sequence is TGTGCCAGCAGTGAAATGGGTGGGGACAGTTACTACGAGCAGTACTTC.

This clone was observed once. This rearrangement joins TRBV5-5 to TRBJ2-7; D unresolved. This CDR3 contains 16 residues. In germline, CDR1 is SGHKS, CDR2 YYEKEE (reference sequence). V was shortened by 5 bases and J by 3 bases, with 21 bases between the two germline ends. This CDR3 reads CASRPEVASAYYEQYF. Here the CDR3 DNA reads TGTGCCAGCAGGCCTGAGGTGGCGAGCGCCTACTACGAGCAGTACTTC. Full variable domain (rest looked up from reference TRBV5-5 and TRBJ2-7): DAGVTQSPTHLIKTRGQQVTLRCSPISGHKSVSWYQQVLGQGPQFIFQYYEKEERGRGNFPDRFSARQFPNYSSELNVNALLLGDSALYLCASRPEVASAYYEQYFGPGTRLTVT.